The subject of this entry is one TCR beta chain. The data originate from a study of TIL therapy for anti-PD-1-resistant metastatic lung cancer. Time point specified: pre-treatment sample, taken before nivolumab and TIL therapy. Sequencing used immunoSEQ v3. The protocol was immunoSEQ multiplex PCR, while the TCRdb copy is restricted to in-frame clones and leaves out a portion. This table has approximately 15,000 clones, around 88% appearing once. The receptor comes from a person aged 25-85 years with non-small cell lung cancer. This specimen was blood, taken at baseline.

The DNA of the CDR3 is TGTGCCAGCGGTTACAGGGGGGGAGAAACAGATACGCAGTATTTT. Protein: CASGYRGGETDTQYF. The rearrangement links TRBV9 to TRBJ2-3, with TRBD1 as a possible D gene (8 bases). This CDR3 has 15 amino acids. The ends were cut back, 7 bases at V and 3 bases at J, with 18 bases in the middle. Germline V gene sequence: CDR1 SGDLS, CDR2 YYNGEE.